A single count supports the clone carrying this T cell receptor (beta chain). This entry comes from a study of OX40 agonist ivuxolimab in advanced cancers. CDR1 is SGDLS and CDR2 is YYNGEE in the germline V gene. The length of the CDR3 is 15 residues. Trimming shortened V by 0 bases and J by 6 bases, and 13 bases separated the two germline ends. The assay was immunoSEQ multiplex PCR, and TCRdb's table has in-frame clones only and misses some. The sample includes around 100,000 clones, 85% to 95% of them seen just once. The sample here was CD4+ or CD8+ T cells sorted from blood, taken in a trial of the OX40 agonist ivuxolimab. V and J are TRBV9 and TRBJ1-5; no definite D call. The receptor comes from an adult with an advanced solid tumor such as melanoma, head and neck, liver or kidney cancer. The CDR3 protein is CASSVGPVGGQPQHF. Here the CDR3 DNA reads TGTGCCAGCAGCGTAGGCCCGGTGGGCGGTCAGCCCCAGCATTTT.